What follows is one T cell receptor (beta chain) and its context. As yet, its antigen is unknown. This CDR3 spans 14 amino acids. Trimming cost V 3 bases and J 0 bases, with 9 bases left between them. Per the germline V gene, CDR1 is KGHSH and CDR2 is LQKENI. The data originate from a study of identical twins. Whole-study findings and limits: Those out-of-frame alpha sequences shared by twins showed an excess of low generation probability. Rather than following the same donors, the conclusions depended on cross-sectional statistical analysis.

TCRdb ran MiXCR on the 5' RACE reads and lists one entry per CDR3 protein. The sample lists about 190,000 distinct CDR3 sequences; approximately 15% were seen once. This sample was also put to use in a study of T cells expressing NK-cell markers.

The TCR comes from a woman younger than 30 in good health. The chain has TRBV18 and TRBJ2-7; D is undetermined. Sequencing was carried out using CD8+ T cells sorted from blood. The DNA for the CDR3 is TGTGCCAGCTCACCGTCAGACGGCTCCTACGAGCAGTACTTC. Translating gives CASSPSDGSYEQYF.